The clone carrying this T cell receptor beta chain has just a few counts. With 60 Vbeta and 13 Jbeta primers, the PCR was carried out. Sequencing used immunoSEQ multiplex PCR; TCRdb keeps in-frame clones, though not all of them. The sample holds roughly 100,000 clones; 75% to 85% are singletons and the top ten take 1.5% to 2%. The data originate from a study of cytomegalovirus exposure and HLA in healthy donors. CDR3 length: 15 residues. V shed 2 bases and J shed 3 bases, with 10 bases lying between them. Germline loops: CDR1 LNHDA, CDR2 SQIVND (reference sequence). The receptor's source is a man aged 50-59 years in good health and CMV-seronegative. The specimen was PBMCs. V and J are TRBV19 and TRBJ2-2, with D unclear. In DNA, the CDR3 is TGTGCCAGTAGTATATTATCGCGAGACACCGGGGAGCTGTTTTTT. It specifies CASSILSRDTGELFF.